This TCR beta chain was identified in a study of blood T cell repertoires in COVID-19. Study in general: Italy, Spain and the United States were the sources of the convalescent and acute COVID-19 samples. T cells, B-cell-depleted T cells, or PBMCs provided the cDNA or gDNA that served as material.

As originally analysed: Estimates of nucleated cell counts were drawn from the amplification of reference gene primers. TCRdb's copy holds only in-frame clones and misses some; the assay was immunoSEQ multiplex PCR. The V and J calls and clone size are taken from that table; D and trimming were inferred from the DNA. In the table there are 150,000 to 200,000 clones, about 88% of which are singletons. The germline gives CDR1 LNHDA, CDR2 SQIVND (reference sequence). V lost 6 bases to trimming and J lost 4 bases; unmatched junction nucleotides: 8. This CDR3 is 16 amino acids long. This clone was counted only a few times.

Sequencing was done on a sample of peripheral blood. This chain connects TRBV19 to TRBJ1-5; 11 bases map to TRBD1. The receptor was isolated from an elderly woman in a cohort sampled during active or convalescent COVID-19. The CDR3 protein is CASSRAGTGGNQPQHF. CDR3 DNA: TGTGCCAGTAGCCGCGCCGGGACAGGGGGAAATCAGCCCCAGCATTTT.